Following are 21 T cell receptor beta chains from one sample sequenced in a study of blood T cell repertoires in COVID-19. The data were produced by immunoSEQ multiplex PCR, yet TCRdb's version contains in-frame clones alone and is incomplete. The table has more than 60,000 clones, about four fifths seen once. The sequencing sample was made of peripheral blood. Every receptor here comes from a man aged 50 to 59 with acute or convalescent COVID-19.

The chain combines TRBV6-5 with TRBJ2-3; D call uncertain. This CDR3 is 14 amino acids long. CDR1 is MNHEY and CDR2 is SVGAGI in the germline V gene. The V and J ends lost 0 bases and 9 bases respectively, with 13 bases between them. DNA of the CDR3: TGTGCCAGCAGTTACTCGCCGATCCAGATAACGCAGTATTTT. Protein: CASSYSPIQITQYF.

The V and J genes are TRBV24-1 and TRBJ1-2, with 10 positions matching TRBD1. Germline loops: CDR1 KGHDR, CDR2 SFDVKD. J gave up 8 bases and V 3 bases, and 5 bases lay outside the gene matches. The CDR3 spans 14 residues. CDR3 sequence reads: CATSDDRGPGGYTF. The CDR3 nucleotides read TGTGCCACCAGTGATGACAGGGGGCCGGGGGGCTACACCTTC.

This clone was seen just once. The genes are TRBV27 and TRBJ2-2; D might be TRBD1 (5 bases). Germline-derived CDR1 and CDR2 are MNHEY and SMNVEV (reference sequence). Trimming pared 5 bases from V and 1 base from J, leaving 17 bases between. This CDR3 has 17 amino acids. The CDR3 coding sequence is TGTGCCAGCAGTATAAAAACTGGACACCTGAACACCGGGGAGCTGTTTTTT. Its protein is CASSIKTGHLNTGELFF.

V and J are TRBV5-1 and TRBJ2-6, with D possibly TRBD2 on 6 matching bases. CDR1 and CDR2 (germline): SGHRS, YFSETQ. This CDR3 spans 14 amino acids. The ends were cut back, 7 bases at V and 4 bases at J, with 12 bases in the middle. CDR3 region: CASVGGEGANVLTF. CDR3 DNA: TGCGCCAGCGTTGGAGGGGAGGGGGCCAACGTCCTGACTTTC. The full variable domain, its missing parts supplied by reference TRBV5-1 and TRBJ2-6, is KAGVTQTPRYLIKTRGQQVTLSCSPISGHRSVSWYQQTPGQGLQFLFEYFSETQRNKGNFPGRFSGRQFSNSRSEMNVSTLELGDSALYLCASVGGEGANVLTFGAGSRLTVL.

The rearrangement joins TRBV19 to TRBJ1-6, with 7 bases lining up with TRBD1. Per germline, CDR1 LNHDA and CDR2 SQIVND (reference sequence). The CDR3 consists of 12 residues. V gave up 3 bases and J gave up 15 bases; unmatched junction bases: 5. The CDR3 DNA sequence: TGTGCCAGTAGTATGGGGGACAGCGACCTCCACTTT. It encodes CASSMGDSDLHF.

V is TRBV19 and J is TRBJ1-5, with TRBD1 matching over 7 bases. Trimming cost V 8 bases and J 0 bases; bases outside gene matches: 13. CDR1 and CDR2 (germline): LNHDA, SQIVND (reference sequence). There are 17 residues in the CDR3. The CDR3 here is CASSPSGGYYSNQPQHF. The CDR3 nucleotides read TGTGCCAGTTCACCCTCAGGGGGGTATTATAGCAATCAGCCCCAGCATTTT.

V usage is TRBV18 and J usage is TRBJ2-3, with 14 bases that match TRBD2. The CDR3 is 18 residues long. V dropped 3 bases and J dropped 1; count of bases not matched to a gene: 6. Germline CDR1 KGHSH, CDR2 LQKENI. As DNA, the CDR3 is TGTGCCAGCTCACCCCTCGGGACTAGCGGGAGTGGCACAGATACGCAGTATTTT. This sequence encodes CASSPLGTSGSGTDTQYF.

V is TRBV27 and J is TRBJ2-7; 7 nucleotides align to TRBD1. The junction had 4 bases not matched to a gene; V was cut back by 3 bases and J by 2 bases. Germline-derived CDR1 and CDR2 are MNHEY and SMNVEV (reference sequence). The CDR3 has 14 amino acids. The CDR3 region is CASSLAQGAYEQYF. Here the CDR3 DNA reads TGTGCCAGCAGTTTGGCTCAGGGGGCCTACGAGCAGTACTTC.

The J gene is TRBJ2-1, the V gene TRBV11-3, with a possible D match to TRBD2 (6 bases). The CDR3 is 14 residues long. Germline V gene data show CDR1 as SGHNT and CDR2 as YENEEA. Trimming stripped 5 bases from V and 6 bases from J, with 14 bases between. CDR3 loop: CASSSGGNLNEQFF. The CDR3 nucleotides read TGTGCCAGCAGCAGTGGGGGGAACCTCAATGAGCAGTTCTTC.

V and J are TRBV9 and TRBJ1-1, with D possibly matching TRBD1 (6 bases). Trimming cost V 4 bases and J 4 bases, with 14 bases left between them. Germline V gives CDR1 SGDLS, CDR2 YYNGEE. The CDR3 contains 14 residues. CDR3 coding DNA: TGTGCCAGCAGCCCTCATGGGGGCCCCACTGAAGCTTTCTTT. It codes for CASSPHGGPTEAFF.

CDR3 loop: CSVEFGRANTEAFF. CDR3 DNA: TGCAGCGTTGAGTTCGGCAGGGCGAACACTGAAGCTTTCTTT. The gene calls are TRBV29-1 and TRBJ1-1; tentative D call: TRBD1 (5 bases). CDR1 and CDR2 (germline): SQVTM, ANQGSEA. There are 14 residues in the CDR3. Trimming removed 3 bases from V and 1 base from J, with 12 bases in between.

This chain links TRBV2 with TRBJ1-2, with 7 bases that match TRBD1. The V and J ends lost 7 bases and 0 bases, in that order; junction bases with no gene match: 14. Germline V lookup: CDR1 SNHLY, CDR2 FYNNEI. CDR3 length: 17 amino acids. The CDR3 nucleotides read TGTGCCAGCAATTGGGGGGACAGCACCATATCTAACTATGGCTACACCTTC. Translated: CASNWGDSTISNYGYTF.

The chain has TRBV9 and TRBJ1-2, with D tentatively TRBD1 (5 bases). The CDR3 has 16 residues. Germline CDR1 is SGDLS and CDR2 is YYNGEE. V gave up 6 bases and J gave up 2 bases, with 20 bases separating them. For the CDR3, the DNA is TGTGCCAGCATGAAGGGGACTCGCCGACTAAACTATGGCTACACCTTC. Translated: CASMKGTRRLNYGYTF.

The gene calls are TRBV13 and TRBJ1-2; TRBD1 matches at 7 bases. This CDR3 has 15 amino acids. Looked up from germline, CDR1 is PRHDT and CDR2 is FYEKMQ (reference sequence). The V segment lost 5 bases and the J segment 0 bases; nucleotides outside the gene matches: 6. The DNA of the CDR3 is TGTGCCAGCAGCAGTAGGGGGCCCGCTAACTATGGCTACACCTTC. This sequence encodes CASSSRGPANYGYTF.

This rearrangement joins TRBV4-3 to TRBJ1-3; D is undetermined. The CDR3 spans 16 residues. Germline V gives CDR1 LGHNA, CDR2 YSLEER. Trimming stripped 0 bases from V and 0 bases from J, with 9 bases between. The chain's CDR3 is CASSQERANSGNTIYF. CDR3 coding DNA: TGCGCCAGCAGCCAAGAGAGGGCCAACTCTGGAAACACCATATATTTT.

This rearrangement joins TRBV3-1 (or the pseudogene TRBV3-2) to TRBJ1-1; weak D call: TRBD1 (6 bases). Trimming removed 1 base at V and 3 bases at J, with 9 bases between. Germline CDR1 and CDR2: LGHDT and YNNKEL (reference sequence). This CDR3 contains 14 residues. In DNA, the CDR3 is TGTGCCAGCAGCCAAGGGGGGCTAGACACTGAAGCTTTCTTT. The encoded protein is CASSQGGLDTEAFF.

The chain recombines TRBV19 with TRBJ2-7, with 8 bases fitting TRBD1. V lost 4 bases to trimming and J lost 6 bases; unmatched junction nucleotides: 8. The CDR3 totals 14 residues. CDR1 and CDR2 from the germline V gene are LNHDA and SQIVND (reference sequence). CDR3 coding DNA: TGTGCCAGTAGTACCGGGACAGGCCTTTTCGAGCAGTACTTC. Protein: CASSTGTGLFEQYF.

The CDR3 spells CASSLGLADYEQYF. The DNA for the CDR3 is TGTGCCAGCAGCTTGGGTCTAGCCGATTACGAGCAGTACTTC. V and J are TRBV5-4 and TRBJ2-7; possible D gene TRBD2, 5 bases. The CDR3 length is 14 residues. CDR1 is SGHNT and CDR2 is YYREEE in the germline V gene (reference sequence). Trimming stripped 0 bases from V and 4 bases from J, with 11 bases between.

The chain recombines TRBV15 with TRBJ2-1; 7 bases align to TRBD1. From germline, CDR1 is LNHNV and CDR2 YYDKDF (reference sequence). This CDR3 contains 17 residues. V was pared by 0 bases and J by 0 bases, with 5 bases of the junction left unmatched. CDR3 in amino acids: CATSREVAGGSYNEQFF. The CDR3 nucleotides are TGTGCCACCAGCAGAGAAGTGGCAGGGGGCTCCTACAATGAGCAGTTCTTC. The variable domain in full, with the rest retrieved from reference TRBV15 and TRBJ2-1, is DAMVIQNPRYQVTQFGKPVTLSCSQTLNHNVMYWYQQKSSQAPKLLFHYYDKDFNNEADTPDNFQSRRPNTSFCFLDIRSPGLGDTAMYLCATSREVAGGSYNEQFFGPGTRLTVL.

V and J are TRBV4-1 and TRBJ1-1, with no clear D. The CDR3 covers 17 residues. The germline V and J ends were trimmed by 2 bases and 7 bases, with 23 bases remaining between them. Germline V gives CDR1 MGHRA, CDR2 YSYEKL. Written as DNA, the CDR3 is TGCGCCAGCAGCCAATACCCTCGGGAGTCGCCGGGTGGTGAAGCTTTCTTT. It specifies CASSQYPRESPGGEAFF.

This chain joins TRBV30 and TRBJ2-1; TRBD2 aligns across 11 bases. CDR3 length: 15 residues. Germline V gene lookup returns CDR1 GTSNPN and CDR2 SVGIG (reference sequence). The V and J ends lost 2 bases and 8 bases, in that order; junction bases with no gene match: 8. The CDR3 here is CAWSLGLAGRDEQFF. The CDR3 DNA reads as TGTGCCTGGAGTTTAGGACTAGCGGGCCGGGATGAGCAGTTCTTC.